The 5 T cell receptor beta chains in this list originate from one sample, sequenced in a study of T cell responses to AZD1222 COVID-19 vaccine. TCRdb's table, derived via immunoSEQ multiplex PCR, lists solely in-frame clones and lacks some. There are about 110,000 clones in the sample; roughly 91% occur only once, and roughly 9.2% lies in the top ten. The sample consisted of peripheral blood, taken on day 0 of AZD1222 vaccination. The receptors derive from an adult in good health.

As DNA, the CDR3 is TGCGCCAGCAGCTTGGGGCCCGGGGACCGCGCTAACTATGGCTACACCTTC. This translates into CASSLGPGDRANYGYTF. The chain couples TRBV5-1 to TRBJ1-2; tentatively, D is TRBD1 (5 bases). Trimming left V 0 bases short and J 0 bases short, with 15 bases between. Germline CDR1 reads SGHRS; CDR2 reads YFSETQ. The CDR3 totals 17 residues. Complete variable domain (other parts from reference TRBV5-1 and TRBJ1-2): KAGVTQTPRYLIKTRGQQVTLSCSPISGHRSVSWYQQTPGQGLQFLFEYFSETQRNKGNFPGRFSGRQFSNSRSEMNVSTLELGDSALYLCASSLGPGDRANYGYTFGSGTRLTVV.

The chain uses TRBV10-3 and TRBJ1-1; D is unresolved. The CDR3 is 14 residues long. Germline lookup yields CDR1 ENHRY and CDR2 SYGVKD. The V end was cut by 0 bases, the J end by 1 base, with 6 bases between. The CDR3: CAISESGGNTEAFF. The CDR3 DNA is TGTGCCATCAGTGAGTCAGGCGGGAACACTGAAGCTTTCTTT.

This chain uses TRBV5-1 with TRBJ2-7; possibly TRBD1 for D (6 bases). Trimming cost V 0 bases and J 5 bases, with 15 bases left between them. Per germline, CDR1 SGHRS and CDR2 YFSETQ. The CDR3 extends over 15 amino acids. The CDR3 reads CASSLGGTSEDEQYF. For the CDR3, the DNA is TGCGCCAGCAGCTTGGGTGGGACAAGTGAGGACGAGCAGTACTTC.

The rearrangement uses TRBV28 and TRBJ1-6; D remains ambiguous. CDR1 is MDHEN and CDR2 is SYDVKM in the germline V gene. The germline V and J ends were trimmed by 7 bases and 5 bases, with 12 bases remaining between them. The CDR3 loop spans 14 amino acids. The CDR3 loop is CASMSDWNNSPLHF. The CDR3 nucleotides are TGTGCCAGCATGTCCGACTGGAATAATTCACCCCTCCACTTT.

CDR3 loop: CASSLDRGYEQYF. The DNA of the CDR3 is TGTGCCAGCAGCTTGGACAGGGGCTACGAGCAGTACTTC. V gene TRBV7-2 combines with J gene TRBJ2-7, with 9 bases lining up with TRBD1. Germline V gives CDR1 SGHTA, CDR2 FQGNSA. The CDR3 extends over 13 amino acids. The V segment lost 3 bases and the J segment 3 bases; nucleotides outside the gene matches: 0.